The sequence of this TCR beta chain was determined in a study of identical twins. The CDR3 spans 13 residues. Germline V CDR1 and CDR2: PRHDT, FYEKMQ (reference sequence). V lost 6 bases and J lost 4, with 12 bases in between. Template switching created a universal primer site, and the cDNA included unique molecular identifiers. TCRdb called the 5' RACE reads again in MiXCR, with one record for every CDR3 protein. The sample has about 330,000 distinct CDR3 sequences, roughly an eighth seen once; the top ten hold 7.2%. These records were also assigned to another study, of yellow fever vaccine responses in identical twins. Per that paper: Reported findings indicate that twins' vaccine T cell responses seemed partially convergent, partially personalized.

The receptor was derived from a woman aged 18 to 35 in good health. Material: CD8+ T cells sorted from blood. The V call is TRBV13, the J call TRBJ1-1; possibly TRBD1 for D (5 bases). CDR3 nucleotides: TGTGCCAGCAGGGTCTGGGGGACCACTGAAGCTTTCTTT. Its translation is CASRVWGTTEAFF.